These 10 T cell receptor beta chains were sequenced from one sample in a study of identical twins. TCRdb re-analysed the 5' RACE reads in MiXCR, keeping a single row per CDR3 protein. Counted here are hundreds of thousands of distinct CDR3 sequences, approximately 6.1% occurring once; the ten biggest clones make up around 1.9%. Sequenced sample: naive T cells sorted from blood. These TCRs come from a man between 18 and 29 years old in good health.

In this sample, this clonotype turned up a few times. The J gene is TRBJ1-2, the V gene TRBV7-3; the match to TRBD1 covers 8 bases. The CDR3 is 13 amino acids. The trim removed 5 bases at V and 7 bases at J, leaving 6 bases unmatched. Looked up from germline, CDR1 is SGHTA and CDR2 is FQGTGA. CDR3 residues: CASSQGQGSGYTF. The CDR3 nucleotides read TGTGCCAGCAGCCAAGGACAGGGATCTGGCTACACCTTC.

V usage is TRBV12-3 or TRBV12-4 and J usage is TRBJ2-6; D is ambiguous. V was cut by 3 bases and J by 1 base, with 16 bases left in between. The CDR3 loop spans 18 amino acids. CDR3 in DNA: TGTGCCAGCAGTTTTGACCGATCCCACCTATCTGGGGCCAACGTCCTGACTTTC. This sequence encodes CASSFDRSHLSGANVLTF.

V and J are TRBV5-1 and TRBJ1-6; perhaps TRBD1 as D (5 bases). The germline gives CDR1 SGHRS, CDR2 YFSETQ. Trimming cost V 0 bases and J 6 bases, with 19 bases left between them. The CDR3 totals 18 residues. The chain's CDR3 is CASSLGGVPGPTNSPLHF. CDR3 sequence (DNA): TGCGCCAGCAGCTTGGGGGGCGTCCCGGGACCGACTAATTCACCCCTCCACTTT.

This clonotype was found many times. V gene TRBV12-3 or TRBV12-4 combines with J gene TRBJ2-2, with D uncertain. V lost 4 bases to trimming and J lost 6 bases, with 18 bases between them. The CDR3 contains 16 residues. The CDR3, as DNA: TGTGCCAGCAGTTATATCCGATCGACGGTGCCCGGGGAGCTGTTTTTT. This translates into CASSYIRSTVPGELFF.

This clonotype was counted ten times or more. The V call is TRBV20-1, the J call TRBJ1-1, with 9 bases aligning to TRBD1. Trimming cost V 3 bases and J 0 bases; bases outside gene matches: 8. This CDR3 contains 16 residues. Germline CDR1 is DFQATT and CDR2 is SNEGSKA (reference sequence). As DNA, the CDR3 is TGCAGTGCTAGGAGTCCCGGGACAGGGATGAACACTGAAGCTTTCTTT. As protein: CSARSPGTGMNTEAFF.

This clonotype has a handful of counts. The chain links TRBV12-3 or TRBV12-4 to TRBJ2-3, with D unclear. The CDR3 consists of 10 residues. Trimming took 6 bases from V and 11 from J, leaving 9 bases between them. Written as DNA, the CDR3 is TGTGCCAGCAGAAGAGACCAGCAGTATTTT. Amino acid sequence: CASRRDQQYF.

In this sample, this clonotype turned up many times. The chain joins TRBV12-3 or TRBV12-4 to TRBJ2-3; no definite D call. The CDR3 extends over 13 amino acids. Trimming took 6 bases from V and 4 from J, leaving 11 bases between them. In nucleotides, the CDR3 is TGTGCCAGCAGAAGGGTGGTAGCAGATACGCAGTATTTT. It translates to CASRRVVADTQYF.

The gene calls are TRBV10-3 and TRBJ1-3; possible D gene TRBD1, 5 bases. The V end lost 7 bases, the J end lost 1 base, and 8 bases lay between the germline ends. This CDR3 is 13 amino acids long. From germline, CDR1 is ENHRY and CDR2 SYGVKD. CDR3 nucleotides: TGTGCCATCATGACAGATTCTGGAAACACCATATATTTT. It yields the protein CAIMTDSGNTIYF.

This clonotype was seen at least ten times. The chain employs TRBV5-1 and TRBJ2-7, with no clear D. V was trimmed by 4 bases and J by 6 bases, leaving 38 bases between them. Germline lookup yields CDR1 SGHRS and CDR2 YFSETQ. The CDR3 is 21 residues long. CDR3 residues: CASSRRSFRFGFKVAAREQYV. The CDR3 DNA sequence: TGCGCCAGCAGCCGTCGGTCCTTCCGCTTTGGTTTTAAAGTGGCAGCTCGCGAGCAGTACGTC.

This clonotype was seen a few times. J is TRBJ1-2 and V is TRBV5-1, with TRBD1 matching over 9 bases. J was trimmed by 6 bases and V by 0 bases; bases with no gene match: 3. The germline gives CDR1 SGHRS, CDR2 YFSETQ. The CDR3 consists of 14 residues. For the CDR3, the DNA is TGCGCCAGCAGCTTGGCCGGGACAGGGCATGGCTACACCTTC. This encodes CASSLAGTGHGYTF.